This TCR beta chain was profiled in a study of T cell changes during pregnancy in multiple sclerosis. This CDR3 is 15 amino acids long. Germline V gives CDR1 MDHEN, CDR2 SYDVKM. V trimming: 5 bases; J trimming: 5 bases; junction bases outside the gene matches: 8. Method: immunoSEQ multiplex PCR; TCRdb's copy keeps in-frame clones and lacks some. This sample has tens of thousands of clones; roughly 91% occur once, and the top ten carry about 3%. The material was CD4+ T cells from peripheral blood mononuclear cells, obtained in the first trimester of pregnancy. The sequence was obtained from a female donor in good health, enrolled as a control in a pregnancy study. The chain carries TRBV28 and TRBJ1-4; 7 positions agree with TRBD1. CDR3 nucleotide sequence: TGTGCCAGCAGTGCCGCCGGGACAGAAAATGAAAAACTGTTTTTT. Protein product: CASSAAGTENEKLFF.